The table lists the clone carrying this T cell receptor (beta chain) with many counts. Its matching antigen is unknown. Researchers made TCR beta libraries by using iRepertoire HTBI primers and running Arm-PCR on CDR3 regions. One entry per CDR3 protein, called by TCRdb with MiXCR from the multiplex PCR reads. The sample has approximately 350,000 distinct CDR3 sequences, about 17% seen once; the top ten hold 20%. The entry originates in a study of regulatory T cells in long-lasting Graves disease. This CDR3 spans 11 amino acids. The germline V gene encodes CDR1 MDHEN and CDR2 SYDVKM. The ends were cut back, 5 bases at V and 9 bases at J, with 8 bases in the middle. Time point noted: newly diagnosed GD, antithyroid drugs for less than 3 months. There was RNA extracted from PBMCs, and the TCR library was made from it. Overall study findings and caveats: Limited samples may have lowered accuracy. Persistent disease exhibited a predilection for TRBV28, TRBJ1-2 and TRBJ2-5.

A further study also used this sample, focusing on T cells in Graves' hyperthyroidism and ophthalmopathy. That publication notes: The primer set for the first-round RT-PCR of the TCR CDR3 was HTBI.

The sample consisted of peripheral blood mononuclear cells (PBMCs), taken at new diagnosis, from a patient treated with antithyroid drugs. This receptor was identified in a woman between 18 and 30 years old with Graves disease. The chain joins TRBV28 to TRBJ2-1; D gene ambiguous. The chain's CDR3 is CASSDLSEQFF. The CDR3 DNA follows: TGTGCCAGCAGTGACCTGAGTGAGCAGTTCTTC.